These 30 T cell receptor beta chains were all obtained from the same sample, sequenced in a study of technical replicates of blood from a handful of donors. Some clones are missing from TCRdb's copy, which holds only in-frame ones; the method was immunoSEQ multiplex PCR. The sample lists about 83,000 clones; just under 95% were seen once. Sequenced material: T cells isolated from PBMCs. The receptors were gathered from a human donor in good health.

The chain links TRBV19 to TRBJ2-7; D gene unclear. With 3 bases removed from V and 0 bases from J, the gap between germline ends came to 15 bases. The germline CDR1 and CDR2 sequences are LNHDA and SQIVND (reference sequence). The CDR3 totals 16 residues. The CDR3 loop is CASSMASRSSSYEQYF. CDR3 DNA sequence: TGTGCCAGTAGTATGGCTTCGAGGAGCAGCTCCTACGAGCAGTACTTC.

This clone showed up just once. V usage is TRBV5-6 and J usage is TRBJ1-5; D may be TRBD1 (6 bases). The germline V and J ends were trimmed by 1 base and 5 bases, with 7 bases remaining between them. The germline CDR1 and CDR2 sequences are SGHDT and YYEEEE. There are 13 residues in the CDR3. The CDR3 DNA reads TGTGCCAGCAGCTTGCAGGGGTATCAGCCCCAGCATTTT. This sequence encodes CASSLQGYQPQHF.

The chain carries TRBV7-3 and TRBJ2-2; 14 bases are a match to TRBD2. This CDR3 spans 17 amino acids. Germline V gene data show CDR1 as SGHTA and CDR2 as FQGTGA. V shed 3 bases and J 2 bases; nucleotides not matched to a gene: 2. CDR3 protein: CASSLGLAGDNTGELFF. CDR3 bases: TGTGCCAGCAGCTTGGGACTAGCGGGGGATAACACCGGGGAGCTGTTTTTT.

The chain recombines TRBV9 with TRBJ2-7, with D unclear. Germline values: CDR1 SGDLS, CDR2 YYNGEE. The CDR3 is 11 amino acids. Trimming shortened V by 3 bases and J by 4 bases, and 5 bases separated the two germline ends. CDR3 amino acids: CASSAGYEQYF. The CDR3 DNA reads as TGTGCCAGCAGCGCAGGTTACGAGCAGTACTTC. The variable domain in full, completed from reference TRBV9 and TRBJ2-7, reads DSGVTQTPKHLITATGQRVTLRCSPRSGDLSVYWYQQSLDQGLQFLIQYYNGEERAKGNILERFSAQQFPDLHSELNLSSLELGDSALYFCASSAGYEQYFGPGTRLTVT.

The rearrangement uses TRBV4-1 and TRBJ2-1; D possibly corresponds to TRBD2 (6 bases). This CDR3 is 18 amino acids long. The germline V gene has CDR1 MGHRA and CDR2 YSYEKL. V lost 3 bases to trimming and J lost 4 bases, with 22 bases between them. CDR3 DNA sequence: TGCGCCAGCAGCCACCAAGATGGGCAGTTCGCGGGGTACAATGAGCAGTTCTTC. Translated: CASSHQDGQFAGYNEQFF.

The V call is TRBV19, the J call TRBJ1-1; D call uncertain. Germline CDR1 LNHDA, CDR2 SQIVND (reference sequence). V was clipped by 6 bases and J by 4 bases, with 9 bases between them. This CDR3 has 12 residues. CDR3 amino acids: CASRFEGTEAFF. In DNA form, the CDR3 reads TGTGCCAGTAGGTTTGAGGGCACTGAAGCTTTCTTT. Drawing the rest from reference TRBV19 and TRBJ1-1, the complete variable domain is DGGITQSPKYLFRKEGQNVTLSCEQNLNHDAMYWYRQDPGQGLRLIYYSQIVNDFQKGDIAEGYSVSREKKESFPLTVTSAQKNPTAFYLCASRFEGTEAFFGQGTRLTVV.

The chain recombines TRBV5-4 with TRBJ2-5; 7 bases align to TRBD1. Losses at the gene ends were 0 bases for V and 4 bases for J; bases not matched to a gene: 6. From germline, CDR1 is SGHNT and CDR2 YYREEE (reference sequence). The CDR3 has 15 amino acids. The CDR3 protein is CASSLATGVGETQYF. The CDR3, as DNA: TGTGCCAGCAGCTTGGCTACAGGGGTGGGAGAGACCCAGTACTTC.

The count of this clone is one. V and J are TRBV9 and TRBJ2-5; TRBD1 might be the D (5 bases). Germline V gene lookup returns CDR1 SGDLS and CDR2 YYNGEE. This CDR3 contains 15 residues. V shed 0 bases and J shed 3 bases, with 12 bases lying between them. Here the CDR3 DNA reads TGTGCCAGCAGCGTAGGTGTGACAGACAAAGAGACCCAGTACTTC. Encoded protein: CASSVGVTDKETQYF.

The chain combines TRBV20-1 with TRBJ2-7, with a weak D call TRBD2 (5 bases). Trimming left V 5 bases short and J 0 bases short, with 5 bases between. CDR1 and CDR2 from the germline V gene are DFQATT and SNEGSKA (reference sequence). The CDR3 consists of 11 residues. The CDR3 protein is CSARDSYEQYF. DNA of the CDR3: TGCAGTGCTCGGGACTCCTACGAGCAGTACTTC.

This clone appeared once. This chain uses TRBV9 with TRBJ2-3; 9 bases align to TRBD2. CDR1 SGDLS and CDR2 YYNGEE come from the germline V gene. The V segment lost 3 bases and the J segment 3 bases; nucleotides outside the gene matches: 11. The CDR3 spans 17 residues. CDR3 protein: CASSEGLSSGGTDTQYF. CDR3 coding DNA: TGTGCCAGCAGCGAGGGTCTTTCCAGCGGGGGGACAGATACGCAGTATTTT.

The V gene is TRBV18, the J gene TRBJ1-4; 7 nucleotides align to TRBD1. Per the germline V gene, CDR1 is KGHSH and CDR2 is LQKENI. The CDR3 consists of 14 residues. V lost 3 bases to trimming and J lost 8 bases; unmatched junction nucleotides: 6. The DNA for the CDR3 is TGTGCCAGCTCACCGGGACAGATGGGGGAAAAACTGTTTTTT. This translates into CASSPGQMGEKLFF.

This clone was recorded only once. The V and J genes are TRBV13 and TRBJ2-1; TRBD2 matches 11 bases. J was trimmed by 7 bases and V by 5 bases; bases with no gene match: 10. The CDR3 spans 16 residues. Germline CDR1 PRHDT, CDR2 FYEKMQ (reference sequence). CDR3 nucleotides: TGTGCCAGCAGCCCCACACTAGCGGGAGTGGGGAATGAGCAGTTCTTC. It translates to CASSPTLAGVGNEQFF.

In the case of this clone: The junction does not match germline at one end; this may be a read error. This chain joins TRBV28 and TRBJ1-5; maybe TRBD1 (6 bases). The CDR3 sequence is 16 residues long. The germline V gene has CDR1 MDHEN and CDR2 SYDVKM. This CDR3 reads CASSLFGTTSNQPQHF. CDR3 nucleotide sequence: TGTGCCAGCAGCTTATTTGGGACAACTAGTAATCAGCCCCAGCATTTT.

The chain joins TRBV10-1 to TRBJ2-1; 7 bases are a match to TRBD2. The germline gives CDR1 WNHNN, CDR2 SYGVQD (reference sequence). The CDR3 is made up of 13 amino acids. J gave up 6 bases and V 6 bases, and 5 bases lay outside the gene matches. The CDR3 DNA sequence: TGCGCCAGCAGAACCGGGACTATCAATGAGCAGTTCTTC. Its translation: CASRTGTINEQFF.

The chain couples TRBV19 to TRBJ1-4; D is unclear. Germline V gene sequence: CDR1 LNHDA, CDR2 SQIVND (reference sequence). The CDR3 loop spans 13 amino acids. V lost 9 bases and J 8 bases, leaving 16 bases between the germline ends. In DNA, the CDR3 is TGTGCCAGCCTGAGAGGCAGTGGGGAAAAACTGTTTTTT. It codes for CASLRGSGEKLFF.

The chain combines TRBV11-3 with TRBJ2-2; D is possibly TRBD2 (5 bases). The germline gives CDR1 SGHNT, CDR2 YENEEA. V lost 4 bases to trimming and J lost 4 bases, with 10 bases between them. The CDR3 contains 14 residues. The CDR3 region has the DNA TGTGCCAGCAGCTCACTAGTTCTCACCGGGGAGCTGTTTTTT. Translated, it gives CASSSLVLTGELFF.

This sequence joins TRBV7-9 and TRBJ2-5; 7 nucleotides match TRBD2. Germline values: CDR1 SEHNR, CDR2 FQNEAQ (reference sequence). The CDR3 contains 15 residues. Losses at the gene ends were 7 bases for V and 5 bases for J; bases not matched to a gene: 13. In DNA, the CDR3 is TGTGCCAGCAAGCCTTGGGGGGGGAGACGGGAGACCCAGTACTTC. Translated, it gives CASKPWGGRRETQYF.

V gene TRBV11-1 combines with J gene TRBJ2-1; TRBD2 matches 8 bases. The CDR3 loop spans 15 amino acids. Germline trimming cut 6 bases from V and 7 bases from J; bases unmatched to any gene: 11. Germline V CDR1 and CDR2: SGHAT, FQDESV (reference sequence). The CDR3 loop is CASSLGSGIVNEQFF. DNA of the CDR3: TGTGCCAGCAGTCTAGGTAGCGGGATTGTTAATGAGCAGTTCTTC.

This chain joins TRBV5-5 and TRBJ2-3; D might be TRBD1 (7 bases). Trimming left V 3 bases short and J 5 bases short, with 13 bases between. The CDR3 covers 14 residues. Germline loops: CDR1 SGHKS, CDR2 YYEKEE (reference sequence). The CDR3 is CASSSGTAGDTQYF. CDR3 coding DNA: TGTGCCAGCAGCTCCGGGACAGCGGGAGATACGCAGTATTTT.

This chain's CDR3 is CSVKGGGGIYNEQFF. Written as DNA, the CDR3 is TGCAGCGTAAAAGGGGGCGGGGGGATATACAATGAGCAGTTCTTC. The V gene is TRBV29-1, the J gene TRBJ2-1; weak D call: TRBD2 (8 bases). CDR3 length equals 15 residues. CDR1 is SQVTM, CDR2 ANQGSEA, per germline. V dropped 6 bases and J dropped 4 bases, with 19 bases sitting between them.

This chain uses TRBV7-2 with TRBJ1-2; D unresolved. Germline CDR1 and CDR2: SGHTA and FQGNSA. CDR3 size: 14 residues. Trimming cost V 3 bases and J 4 bases, with 12 bases left between them. The CDR3 reads CASSFGPPSYGYTF. CDR3 bases: TGTGCCAGCAGCTTTGGTCCCCCCAGCTATGGCTACACCTTC.

V and J are TRBV6-4 and TRBJ2-6; TRBD1 is a possible D gene (6 bases). The CDR3 sequence is 16 residues long. Germline CDR1 and CDR2: MRHNA and SNTAGT. Trimming took off 4 bases at V and 4 bases at J, with 14 bases between the two ends. CDR3 bases: TGTGCCAGCAGTGGCCCCGGGACATCCGGGGCCAACGTCCTGACTTTC. Translation gives CASSGPGTSGANVLTF.

The chain employs TRBV10-3 and TRBJ1-1; D not resolved. Trimming stripped 8 bases from V and 2 bases from J, with 12 bases between. The length of the CDR3 is 13 residues. Germline V gives CDR1 ENHRY, CDR2 SYGVKD. The CDR3 DNA sequence: TGTGCCATCCAGGCAGAGCCCAACACTGAAGCTTTCTTT. It yields the protein CAIQAEPNTEAFF.

The chain has TRBV27 and TRBJ1-3, with a weak D call TRBD1 (6 bases). Germline V gives CDR1 MNHEY, CDR2 SMNVEV (reference sequence). Trimming took off 7 bases at V and 0 bases at J, with 10 bases between the two ends. CDR3 size: 14 residues. The DNA for the CDR3 is TGTGCCAGCAAGGACAGCTTCTCTGGAAACACCATATATTTT. Protein sequence: CASKDSFSGNTIYF.

The chain employs TRBV7-9 and TRBJ1-1; D is possibly TRBD1 (5 bases). CDR1 is SEHNR, CDR2 FQNEAQ, per germline (reference sequence). V was cut by 4 bases and J by 5 bases, with 14 bases left in between. CDR3 length equals 14 residues. The CDR3 loop reads CASSSVRASTEAFF. Written as DNA, the CDR3 is TGTGCCAGCAGCTCTGTCAGGGCATCGACTGAAGCTTTCTTT.

This clone has just one count. V usage is TRBV5-1 and J usage is TRBJ2-1; TRBD2 matches 7 bases. The CDR3 runs 15 residues. Trimming removed 0 bases from V and 6 bases from J; junction bases left unmatched: 6. CDR1 is SGHRS, CDR2 YFSETQ, per germline. The DNA for the CDR3 is TGCGCCAGCAGCTTGGGTGGGAGGGCCGGCAATGAGCAGTTCTTC. Its protein product is CASSLGGRAGNEQFF. Variable domain in full (rest from reference TRBV5-1 and TRBJ2-1): KAGVTQTPRYLIKTRGQQVTLSCSPISGHRSVSWYQQTPGQGLQFLFEYFSETQRNKGNFPGRFSGRQFSNSRSEMNVSTLELGDSALYLCASSLGGRAGNEQFFGPGTRLTVL.

The DNA for the CDR3 is TGCGCCAGCAGCCAAGTGGGGACACACACCGGGGAGCTGTTTTTT. Residues: CASSQVGTHTGELFF. V is TRBV4-1 and J is TRBJ2-2; D may be TRBD1 (6 bases). The CDR3 length is 15 residues. V gave up 1 base and J gave up 3 bases, with 9 bases separating them. CDR1 is MGHRA, CDR2 YSYEKL, per germline.

The genes are TRBV19 and TRBJ2-1, with D possibly TRBD2 on 6 matching bases. Germline loops: CDR1 LNHDA, CDR2 SQIVND (reference sequence). V lost 6 bases and J 2 bases, leaving 11 bases between the germline ends. The CDR3 consists of 14 residues. CDR3 residues: CASRPPSAYNEQFF. The CDR3 bases are TGTGCCAGTAGGCCCCCTAGCGCCTACAATGAGCAGTTCTTC.

The rearrangement links TRBV14 to TRBJ2-2; D is unclear. The ends were cut back, 0 bases at V and 2 bases at J, with 4 bases in the middle. The CDR3 consists of 14 residues. The germline V gene encodes CDR1 SGHDN and CDR2 FVKESK. The CDR3 nucleotides are TGTGCCAGCAGCCAAGATTTAAACACCGGGGAGCTGTTTTTT. Translation gives CASSQDLNTGELFF.

V gene TRBV4-1 combines with J gene TRBJ1-6; the D gene is possibly TRBD1 (6 bases). V shed 2 bases and J shed 7 bases, with 12 bases lying between them. Germline CDR1 MGHRA, CDR2 YSYEKL. This CDR3 spans 15 amino acids. Here the CDR3 DNA reads TGCGCCAGCAGCCAAAGGACAGAGTCAAATTCACCCCTCCACTTT. Translated: CASSQRTESNSPLHF.